This passage covers 24 T cell receptor beta chains from one sample sequenced in a study of T-cell memory formation after mild COVID-19. From the 5' RACE reads, TCRdb called clonotypes with MiXCR, one entry per CDR3 protein. This sample has around 200,000 distinct CDR3 sequences, with just over 9.5% found just once. The specimen sequenced was PBMCs or a T cell subset sorted from them (not recorded which). The receptors shown here come from a man aged 18-30 years who had mild COVID-19 (a few samples of this study predate the infection). Cell type and time point are not known.

The J gene is TRBJ1-6, the V gene TRBV3-1; TRBD1 agrees at 11 bases. Per germline, CDR1 LGHDT and CDR2 YNNKEL (reference sequence). Trimming cost V 1 base and J 11 bases; bases outside gene matches: 4. This CDR3 is 15 amino acids long. CDR3 amino acids: CASSQVGTGGTPLHF. The CDR3 DNA sequence: TGTGCCAGCAGCCAAGTCGGGACAGGGGGGACACCCCTCCACTTT.

The rearrangement joins TRBV5-1 to TRBJ2-1, with TRBD2 identical over 12 bases. Germline-derived CDR1 and CDR2 are SGHRS and YFSETQ. CDR3 length equals 12 residues. J gave up 13 bases and V 4 bases, and 3 bases lay outside the gene matches. This CDR3 is CASSVTSGGQFF. Written as DNA, the CDR3 is TGCGCCAGCAGCGTGACTAGCGGGGGCCAGTTCTTC. The variable domain in full, with the rest retrieved from reference TRBV5-1 and TRBJ2-1, is KAGVTQTPRYLIKTRGQQVTLSCSPISGHRSVSWYQQTPGQGLQFLFEYFSETQRNKGNFPGRFSGRQFSNSRSEMNVSTLELGDSALYLCASSVTSGGQFFGPGTRLTVL.

For this clonotype: A much bigger clone sits one base away, suggesting this may be a read error. This chain links TRBV4-1 with TRBJ2-1; D is perhaps TRBD2 (6 bases). The germline gives CDR1 MGHRA, CDR2 YSYEKL. The CDR3 runs 15 residues. Between the trimmed V and J ends, which lost 3 bases and 9 bases, there was a span of 18 bases. For the CDR3, the DNA is TGCGCCAGCAGCCAGGCTTCCACCGGGGGAGGTGAGCAGTTCTTC. Its protein is CASSQASTGGGEQFF.

The chain employs TRBV4-1 and TRBJ2-1; TRBD1 might be the D (5 bases). CDR1 is MGHRA, CDR2 YSYEKL, per germline. This CDR3 has 16 amino acids. Trimming cost V 3 bases and J 2 bases, with 14 bases left between them. CDR3 protein: CASSHLDILAYNEQFF. The CDR3 region has the DNA TGCGCCAGCAGCCATTTGGACATCCTTGCCTACAATGAGCAGTTCTTC.

The rearrangement uses TRBV30 and TRBJ1-2; no clear D gene. V shed 2 bases and J shed 3 bases, with 16 bases lying between them. Germline V gene data show CDR1 as GTSNPN and CDR2 as SVGIG (reference sequence). The CDR3 totals 15 residues. CDR3 amino acids: CAWSYLELDHYGYTF. The CDR3 DNA is TGTGCCTGGAGTTACCTCGAATTAGACCACTATGGCTACACCTTC.

This clonotype was detected a few times. The chain carries TRBV5-6 and TRBJ2-1, with TRBD1 matching over 8 bases. There are 16 residues in the CDR3. The germline gives CDR1 SGHDT, CDR2 YYEEEE. V lost 0 bases and J lost 3; bases outside the gene matches: 5. The CDR3 DNA is TGTGCCAGCAGCTTGGGACAGGGGTGGGACTACAATGAGCAGTTCTTC. Translated, it gives CASSLGQGWDYNEQFF.

This rearrangement joins TRBV7-6 to TRBJ1-5; D call uncertain. CDR3 size: 15 residues. V was cut by 4 bases and J by 6 bases, with 16 bases left in between. Germline V gives CDR1 SGHVS, CDR2 FNYEAQ. CDR3 nucleotide sequence: TGTGCCAGCAGCTCAGCTTCGGATGGAAGTCAGCCCCAGCATTTT. Translating gives CASSSASDGSQPQHF.

The chain links TRBV3-1 to TRBJ2-3, with TRBD2 matching 7 bases. The germline gives CDR1 LGHDT, CDR2 YNNKEL (reference sequence). There are 13 residues in the CDR3. Trimming cost V 6 bases and J 6 bases; bases outside gene matches: 6. The chain's CDR3 is CASRPTSLDTQYF. CDR3 nucleotides: TGTGCCAGCAGGCCGACTAGCCTGGATACGCAGTATTTT.

This clonotype was seen ten or more times. The genes are TRBV3-1 and TRBJ1-1; no firm D call. CDR1 is LGHDT and CDR2 is YNNKEL in the germline V gene (reference sequence). This CDR3 has 13 amino acids. The V end was cut by 2 bases, the J end by 5 bases, with 9 bases between. CDR3 sequence (DNA): TGTGCCAGCAGCCAAAGTACTGGGACTGAAGCTTTCTTT. This translates into CASSQSTGTEAFF.

There are many counts of this clonotype. This chain uses TRBV2 with TRBJ2-3; tentatively, D is TRBD1 (5 bases). Germline CDR1 is SNHLY and CDR2 is FYNNEI. Trimming left V 7 bases short and J 0 bases short, with 14 bases between. The CDR3 runs 15 residues. The CDR3 reads CASIRTTISTDTQYF. In DNA, the CDR3 is TGTGCCAGCATCAGGACAACGATTAGCACAGATACGCAGTATTTT.

The chain carries TRBV11-2 and TRBJ2-5; 11 bases are shared with TRBD1. CDR1 is SGHAT, CDR2 FQNNGV, per germline. With V trimmed by 5 bases and J by 2 bases, 10 bases remained unmatched. This CDR3 has 17 residues. The CDR3 nucleotides are TGTGCCAGCAGCCCCCGGACAGGGGGCGTGGGGCAAGAGACCCAGTACTTC. As protein: CASSPRTGGVGQETQYF. Full variable domain (remainder filled in from reference TRBV11-2 and TRBJ2-5): EAGVAQSPRYKIIEKRQSVAFWCNPISGHATLYWYQQILGQGPKLLIQFQNNGVVDDSQLPKDRFSAERLKGVDSTLKIQPAKLEDSAVYLCASSPRTGGVGQETQYFGPGTRLLVL.

The rearrangement joins TRBV5-1 to TRBJ1-5, with 10 bases lining up with TRBD1. The V segment lost 4 bases and the J segment 0 bases; nucleotides outside the gene matches: 10. CDR3 size: 18 residues. Germline CDR1 is SGHRS and CDR2 is YFSETQ. The CDR3 sequence is CASSPGTGESYSNQPQHF. The CDR3 bases are TGCGCCAGCAGCCCCGGGACAGGGGAGTCTTATAGCAATCAGCCCCAGCATTTT.

This clonotype has a count of ten or more. V and J are TRBV20-1 and TRBJ2-4; 7 bases align to TRBD1. Germline V gene lookup returns CDR1 DFQATT and CDR2 SNEGSKA (reference sequence). The CDR3 is 13 residues long. With 5 bases clipped from V and 8 bases from J, the junction kept 9 bases outside the gene matches. CDR3 region: CSALPTGRYIQYF. CDR3 DNA sequence: TGCAGTGCTTTACCGACAGGGCGGTACATTCAGTACTTC.

This clonotype came up a few times. This rearrangement joins TRBV27 to TRBJ2-3, with 8 bases lining up with TRBD1. Germline-derived CDR1 and CDR2 are MNHEY and SMNVEV (reference sequence). The V and J ends lost 5 bases and 3 bases, in that order; junction bases with no gene match: 7. The CDR3 contains 15 residues. CDR3 sequence: CASSKDRGSTDTQYF. CDR3 nucleotide sequence: TGTGCCAGCAGTAAAGACAGGGGCTCTACAGATACGCAGTATTTT.

This chain's CDR3 is CASSLMGSSTDTQYF. CDR3 DNA sequence: TGTGCCAGCAGCTTAATGGGGTCTAGCACAGATACGCAGTATTTT. The gene calls are TRBV7-3 and TRBJ2-3, with D unresolved. Germline values: CDR1 SGHTA, CDR2 FQGTGA. Between the trimmed V and J ends, which lost 1 base and 0 bases, there was a span of 8 bases. The CDR3 covers 15 residues. The full variable domain, its missing parts supplied by reference TRBV7-3 and TRBJ2-3, is GAGVSQTPSNKVTEKGKYVELRCDPISGHTALYWYRQSLGQGPEFLIYFQGTGAADDSGLPNDRFFAVRPEGSVSTLKIQRTERGDSAVYLCASSLMGSSTDTQYFGPGTRLTVL.

The rearrangement links TRBV20-1 to TRBJ1-2; a weak D match, TRBD1 (6 bases). CDR1 is DFQATT and CDR2 is SNEGSKA in the germline V gene (reference sequence). The germline V and J ends were trimmed by 7 bases and 7 bases, with 16 bases remaining between them. This CDR3 is built from 12 residues. CDR3 DNA: TGCAGTGAAACCGGGGGGGCGCGTGGCTACACCTTC. Translated: CSETGGARGYTF.

This clonotype was recorded many times. This chain uses TRBV5-6 with TRBJ2-7; D might be TRBD1 or TRBD2, each matching 5 bases. The CDR3 spans 15 residues. CDR1 and CDR2 from the germline V gene are SGHDT and YYEEEE. V lost 4 bases, J lost 0 bases, and 14 bases lay in between. In DNA form, the CDR3 reads TGTGCCAGCAGCCCGGCCGGGACGAGCTCCTACGAGCAGTACGTC. Amino acids: CASSPAGTSSYEQYV.

This clonotype was counted many times. The rearrangement links TRBV15 to TRBJ2-1; D may correspond to TRBD1 or TRBD2 (5 bases each). Germline lookup yields CDR1 LNHNV and CDR2 YYDKDF (reference sequence). V was clipped by 3 bases and J by 2 bases, with 8 bases between them. CDR3 length: 14 amino acids. CDR3 coding DNA: TGTGCCACCAGCAGGGGGGTCACCTACAATGAGCAGTTCTTC. Its translation is CATSRGVTYNEQFF.

This clonotype was counted only a few times. V and J are TRBV12-3 or TRBV12-4 and TRBJ1-2; D gene unclear. CDR3 length equals 13 residues. Deletions cut 6 bases from V and 7 bases from J, with 15 bases between. The CDR3 spells CASSQNPPGGYTF. In DNA form, the CDR3 reads TGTGCCAGCAGCCAAAACCCCCCCGGTGGCTACACCTTC.

This clonotype was found a few times. The chain is built from TRBV7-9 and TRBJ1-4; the D gene is possibly TRBD1 (6 bases). The germline V gene encodes CDR1 SEHNR and CDR2 FQNEAQ (reference sequence). V was clipped by 5 bases and J by 8 bases, with 15 bases between them. This CDR3 spans 14 amino acids. The CDR3 here is CASSTWTVGEKLFF. Here the CDR3 DNA reads TGTGCCAGCAGCACCTGGACAGTGGGCGAAAAACTGTTTTTT.

This clonotype was seen a handful of times. The V gene is TRBV5-1, the J gene TRBJ2-2, with 7 bases aligning to TRBD1. V was pared by 7 bases and J by 0 bases, with 6 bases of the junction left unmatched. CDR3 length equals 15 residues. Germline CDR1 reads SGHRS; CDR2 reads YFSETQ. CDR3 sequence: CASVAGTANTGELFF. Written as DNA, the CDR3 is TGCGCCAGCGTCGCCGGGACAGCGAACACCGGGGAGCTGTTTTTT. Variable domain in full (rest from reference TRBV5-1 and TRBJ2-2): KAGVTQTPRYLIKTRGQQVTLSCSPISGHRSVSWYQQTPGQGLQFLFEYFSETQRNKGNFPGRFSGRQFSNSRSEMNVSTLELGDSALYLCASVAGTANTGELFFGEGSRLTVL.

This clonotype occurred a few times. The rearrangement uses TRBV7-2 and TRBJ1-6; D gene ambiguous. The V gene's germline CDR1 is SGHTA and CDR2 FQGNSA. V was pared by 3 bases and J by 3 bases, with 9 bases between. This CDR3 spans 15 amino acids. For the CDR3, the DNA is TGTGCCAGCAGCTTGTCCCAGAACTATAATTCACCCCTCCACTTT. Its protein is CASSLSQNYNSPLHF.

This clonotype appeared a few times. The gene calls are TRBV5-1 and TRBJ2-3; the D call may be TRBD1 or TRBD2 (5 bases each). This CDR3 has 16 residues. The germline V gene has CDR1 SGHRS and CDR2 YFSETQ. V was pared by 1 base and J by 4 bases, with 16 bases between. The CDR3 DNA sequence: TGCGCCAGCAGCTTGCTGGGACCACGAACCGCAGATACGCAGTATTTT. Amino acid sequence: CASSLLGPRTADTQYF.

This clonotype was counted only a few times. CDR3 nucleotide sequence: TGCGCCAGCAGCCCGGACAGGGGCGGTTCACCCCTCCACTTT. Protein sequence: CASSPDRGGSPLHF. The rearrangement uses TRBV5-1 and TRBJ1-6, with 9 bases matching TRBD1. Germline CDR1 reads SGHRS; CDR2 reads YFSETQ. The V segment lost 4 bases and the J segment 9 bases; nucleotides outside the gene matches: 5. The CDR3 consists of 14 residues.